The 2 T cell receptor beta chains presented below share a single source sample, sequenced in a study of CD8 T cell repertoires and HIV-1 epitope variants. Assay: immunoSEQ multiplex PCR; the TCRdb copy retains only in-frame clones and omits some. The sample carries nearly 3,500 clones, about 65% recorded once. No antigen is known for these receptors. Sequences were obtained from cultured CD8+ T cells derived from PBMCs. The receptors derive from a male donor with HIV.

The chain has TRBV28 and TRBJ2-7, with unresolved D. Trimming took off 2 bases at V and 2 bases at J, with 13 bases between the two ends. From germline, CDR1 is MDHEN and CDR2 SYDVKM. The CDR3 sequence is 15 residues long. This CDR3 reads CASSLVLISAYEQYF. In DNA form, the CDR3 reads TGTGCCAGCAGTTTAGTCCTCATTTCAGCCTACGAGCAGTACTTC.

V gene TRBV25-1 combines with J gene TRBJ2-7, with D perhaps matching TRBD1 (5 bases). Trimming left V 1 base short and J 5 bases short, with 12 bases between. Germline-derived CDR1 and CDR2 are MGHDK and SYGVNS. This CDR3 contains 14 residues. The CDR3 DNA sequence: TGTGCCAGCAGTGAATCGGCAGGGTACCACGAGCAGTACTTC. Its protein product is CASSESAGYHEQYF.